The clone carrying this TCR beta chain was picked up many times. Its antigen is not identified. This specimen belongs to a study of identical twins. General study findings and limits: Cord blood's abundant beta clonotypes had fewer insertions, unlike memory repertoires. Diverse VJ usage suggested most zero-insertion clonotypes were not invariant T cells. Conclusions rested on cross-sectional statistics rather than following the same donors.

TCRdb passed the 5' RACE reads through MiXCR, listing each CDR3 protein once. This repertoire shows 690,000 or so distinct CDR3 sequences, around 8.3% found once; its top ten account for 0.75% to 1%. CDR1 is MGHDK and CDR2 is SYGVNS in the germline V gene. The V gene end was trimmed by 3 bases and the J gene end by 4 bases; junction bases not matched to a gene: 5. The CDR3 totals 14 residues. This sample was shared with a second study, whose subject was yellow fever vaccine responses in identical twins. Per that paper: A vaccine T cell response that seemed partly convergent and partly personalized was reported in twins.

The chain has TRBV25-1 and TRBJ1-1, with TRBD1 identical over 7 bases. The sequenced material came from PBMCs. The TCR was taken from a woman in her late teens or twenties in good health. In DNA form, the CDR3 reads TGTGCCAGCAGTGACTTACAGGGGAGCACTGAAGCTTTCTTT. It yields the protein CASSDLQGSTEAFF.